A single T cell receptor (beta chain) is shown here with its context. What it binds is not known. This sample was included in a study of monozygotic twins with inflammatory bowel disease. The CDR3 runs to 12 residues. Germline lookup yields CDR1 DFQATT and CDR2 SNEGSKA (reference sequence). Notes on the study in general: A reduction in TCRbeta diversity (inverse Simpson) was seen in IBD patients relative to healthy co-twins. Other individuals had fewer clonotypes in common with IBD patients than with healthy twins, especially with disease activity.

Each UMI harboured a 6-nucleotide sample barcode and was appended via template switching. For each CDR3 protein, TCRdb gives one entry from its re-call of the 5' RACE reads, without DNA. This sample's table has some 150,000 distinct CDR3 sequences. The V and J genes are TRBV20-1 and TRBJ1-1. Sequencing was carried out using blood. This receptor was obtained from a human donor with ulcerative colitis or Crohn's disease, or a healthy co-twin of an affected twin (not recorded which). CDR3 sequence reads: CSARRLNTEAFF.